This T cell receptor (beta chain) was documented in a study of blood T cell repertoires in COVID-19. CDR1 and CDR2 from the germline V gene are LGHDT and YNNKEL (reference sequence). V was cut by 3 bases and J by 4 bases, with 18 bases left in between. The CDR3 runs to 16 residues. In the authors' workflow: Quantification of nucleated cells was approximated via reference gene primer amplification. Profiling relied on immunoSEQ multiplex PCR, and the TCRdb table lists in-frame clones only, not all of them. Clone size and the V and J calls come from that table; the DNA yielded D and trimming. The profile shows about 170,000 clones, roughly 81% of them singletons.

The sequence was collected from a woman older than 75 with COVID-19, enrolled during active disease. Sequenced input: peripheral blood. The chain uses TRBV3-1 (or the pseudogene TRBV3-2) and TRBJ1-1; TRBD1 is a possible D gene (5 bases). CDR3 amino acids: CASSQVGGLGRTEAFF. The CDR3 nucleotides are TGTGCCAGCAGCCAGGTCGGGGGACTAGGGCGCACTGAAGCTTTCTTT.